The clone carrying this T cell receptor (beta chain) occurred a few times. Its antigen is still unknown. Every bit of the isolated RNA underwent reverse transcription, so sequencing read expressed TCRB transcripts. Some clones are missing from TCRdb's copy, which holds only in-frame ones; the method was immunoSEQ multiplex PCR. Of more than 300,000 clones in the sample, 7.5% to 9% are singletons; the top ten hold around 0.45%. V gave up 0 bases and J gave up 9 bases, with 18 bases separating them. Germline CDR1 reads LGHNA; CDR2 reads YSLEER. The CDR3 is 15 amino acids. The record originates from a study of beta chain features in type 1 diabetes. Study observations and caveats: In the patient group, naive, central memory and Treg TCRB repertoires seemed more alike than in the healthy donor group. Within each of all four CD4+ subsets, Type 1 diabetes patients had TCRB CDR3s that were moderately but significantly shorter.

Purity exceeding 95% was reached by all sorted populations. The sequenced material came from central memory CD4+ T cells from blood. This sequence joins TRBV4-3 and TRBJ2-7; no clear D gene. This clonotype was sampled from a woman aged 18-29 years in good health. The CDR3 is CASSQDPAGTTGQYF. The CDR3 bases are TGCGCCAGCAGCCAAGATCCGGCTGGCACTACGGGGCAGTACTTC.